This T cell receptor beta chain was sequenced for a study of vaccination effects on CD4 cells after COVID-19. Study-level information: ViraFEST used viral peptide pools to expand antigen-specific CD4+ T cells before sequencing. Findings and limits, study-wide: In the late period after vaccination, infection- and vaccine-induced clones contracted markedly. Few convalescent patients were included, and no early post-infection timepoints were sampled.

V gave up 4 bases and J gave up 1 base, with 12 bases separating them. CDR1 is WSHSY and CDR2 is SAAADI in the germline V gene. This CDR3 has 15 residues. Profiling relied on immunoSEQ multiplex PCR, and the TCRdb table lists in-frame clones only, not all of them. The sample lists 66,000 or so clones, roughly 74% occurring once. On this clone itself: As yet, its antigen is unknown.

Following culture for approximately ten days, CD4+ T cells were isolated. BNT162b2 vaccine or mRNA-1273 vaccine was given to participants in two doses. Vaccine recipients had no previous SARS-CoV-2 infection; their nucleocapsid antibodies were negative. The clonotype was recovered from a human donor who received a COVID-19 vaccine. The starting material was CD4+ T cells from PBMCs cultured without peptide, obtained after COVID-19 vaccination. J is TRBJ2-3 and V is TRBV10-2; perhaps TRBD2 as D (6 bases). The CDR3 nucleotides read TGCGCCAGCAGTGTTTGGCGGGGAGGCACAGATACGCAGTATTTT. Protein product: CASSVWRGGTDTQYF.